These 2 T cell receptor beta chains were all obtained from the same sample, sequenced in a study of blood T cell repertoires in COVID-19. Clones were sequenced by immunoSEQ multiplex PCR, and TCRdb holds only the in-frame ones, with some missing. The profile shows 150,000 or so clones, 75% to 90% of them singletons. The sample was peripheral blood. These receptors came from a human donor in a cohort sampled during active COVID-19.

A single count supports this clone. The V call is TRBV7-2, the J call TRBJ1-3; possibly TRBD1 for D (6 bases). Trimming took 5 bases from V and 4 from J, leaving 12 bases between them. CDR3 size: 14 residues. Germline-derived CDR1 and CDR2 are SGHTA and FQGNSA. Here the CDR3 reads CASSGGGDGNTIYF. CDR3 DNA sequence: TGTGCCAGCAGCGGAGGGGGGGACGGAAACACCATATATTTT.

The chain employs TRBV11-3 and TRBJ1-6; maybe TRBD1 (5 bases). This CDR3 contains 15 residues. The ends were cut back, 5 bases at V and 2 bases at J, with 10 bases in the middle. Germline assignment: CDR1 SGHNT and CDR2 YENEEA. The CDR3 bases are TGTGCCAGCAGCATCGACAGTCCCTATAATTCACCCCTCCACTTT. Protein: CASSIDSPYNSPLHF.